This T cell receptor delta chain was profiled in a study of Vδ1+ human thymocytes. V gave up 5 bases and J gave up 4 bases, with 26 bases separating them. The CDR3 is 18 amino acids. Per germline, CDR1 TSWWSYY and CDR2 QGS. A note on this clone: The antigen is not known.

The template was reverse-transcribed extracted RNA. Multiplex PCR used pooled V-gene forward primers and a constant-region reverse primer to amplify CDR3s. TCRdb made new clone calls on the multiplex PCR reads using CATT. This sample has about 25,000 delta-chain clones, with 29% found just once. Study-wide results and caveats: In the thymus, TRG and TRD repertoires looked highly polyclonal with Gaussian CDR3 lengths. Thymic delta-chain repertoires held around 20% Vdelta2 sequences and few Vdelta3, despite high sort purity. Many TRG clonotypes were shared between donors; TRD repertoires were essentially private.

Between roughly 96% and 99.6% of sorted thymocytes were Vdelta1+. Sample: Vdelta1+ gamma-delta thymocytes from the thymus. Described subset: FACS-sorted CD3+ TCRalphabeta- TCRVdelta1+ TCRVdelta2- thymocytes. J is TRDJ1 and V is TRDV1; perhaps TRDD3 as D (6 bases). This clonotype was sampled from a boy less than two years old who had congenital heart surgery. The CDR3 DNA follows: TGTGCTCTTGGGTTCTGGGATAGGGCGATCACTTGGGTCGATAAACTCATCTTT. This gives the protein CALGFWDRAITWVDKLIF.